These 27 T cell receptor beta chains share one sample of origin, sequenced in a study of T cell responses to AZD1222 COVID-19 vaccine. Generated by immunoSEQ multiplex PCR, the TCRdb table keeps only in-frame clones and is missing some. The repertoire holds tens of thousands of clones, with over 60% as singletons. Sequenced here: peripheral blood, sampled on day 0 of AZD1222 vaccination. The receptors come from an adult in good health.

The DNA for the CDR3 is TGTGCCAGCAGTTGGGGGGGGGCAGATACGCAGTATTTT. Its protein is CASSWGGADTQYF. The rearrangement links TRBV6-5 to TRBJ2-3; 7 bases are a match to TRBD2. With V trimmed by 4 bases and J by 4 bases, 2 bases remained unmatched. The CDR3 is 13 amino acids. Germline CDR1 is MNHEY and CDR2 is SVGAGI.

The table lists this clone with a few counts. The chain combines TRBV9 with TRBJ2-5, with D possibly being TRBD1 or TRBD2 (5 bases each). Germline CDR1 and CDR2: SGDLS and YYNGEE. The CDR3 loop spans 15 amino acids. V shed 4 bases and J shed 3 bases, with 16 bases lying between them. DNA of the CDR3: TGTGCCAGCAGCCTACGGGACCCCCGTGAAGAGACCCAGTACTTC. Its translation: CASSLRDPREETQYF. The full variable domain, with the rest looked up from reference TRBV9 and TRBJ2-5, is DSGVTQTPKHLITATGQRVTLRCSPRSGDLSVYWYQQSLDQGLQFLIQYYNGEERAKGNILERFSAQQFPDLHSELNLSSLELGDSALYFCASSLRDPREETQYFGPGTRLLVL.

The chain couples TRBV9 to TRBJ1-4, with 7 bases aligning to TRBD1. V lost 4 bases, J lost 1 base, and 4 bases stayed unmatched. The CDR3 runs 15 residues. The germline gives CDR1 SGDLS, CDR2 YYNGEE. Here the CDR3 reads CASSLRQGTNEKLFF. CDR3 bases: TGTGCCAGCAGCCTACGACAGGGAACTAATGAAAAACTGTTTTTT.

This clone was recorded a few times. The CDR3: CASSPTRQGTEAFF. CDR3 in DNA: TGTGCCAGCAGCCCTACCCGACAGGGCACTGAAGCTTTCTTT. This chain links TRBV4-2 with TRBJ1-1; TRBD1 matches at 7 bases. CDR1 LGHNA and CDR2 YNFKEQ come from the germline V gene. V gave up 4 bases and J gave up 4 bases; unmatched junction bases: 6. CDR3 length equals 14 residues.

The chain uses TRBV5-5 and TRBJ2-5, with TRBD2 as a possible D gene (5 bases). V was trimmed by 1 base and J by 5 bases, leaving 21 bases between them. Germline V gives CDR1 SGHKS, CDR2 YYEKEE (reference sequence). This CDR3 is 17 amino acids long. CDR3 in DNA: TGTGCCAGCAGCTTGTTTCCGGGGATGGTTCTAGGGGAGACCCAGTACTTC. As protein: CASSLFPGMVLGETQYF.

There are a few counts of this clone. The chain links TRBV4-1 to TRBJ2-2, with D maybe TRBD1 (6 bases). Trimming stripped 6 bases from V and 0 bases from J, with 23 bases between. Germline values: CDR1 MGHRA, CDR2 YSYEKL. The CDR3 length is 19 residues. CDR3 nucleotide sequence: TGCGCCAGCAGAGCCCCCTTACGATCAGGGGCCGCGAACACCGGGGAGCTGTTTTTT. Its protein product is CASRAPLRSGAANTGELFF.

The chain employs TRBV6-1 and TRBJ1-5; no firm D call. Germline lookup yields CDR1 MNHNS and CDR2 SASEGT. This CDR3 is 15 amino acids long. The V end was cut by 1 base, the J end by 6 bases, with 13 bases between. The CDR3, as DNA: TGTGCCAGCAGTGAAGGCTCCCAGGCCAGTCAGCCCCAGCATTTT. Its protein product is CASSEGSQASQPQHF.

This chain connects TRBV18 to TRBJ1-2; 9 bases align to TRBD1. V lost 5 bases and J lost 7; bases outside the gene matches: 8. This CDR3 comprises 14 residues. CDR1 is KGHSH, CDR2 LQKENI, per germline. The CDR3 reads CASSSRTGASGYTF. CDR3 DNA sequence: TGTGCCAGCTCATCTCGGACAGGGGCCAGTGGCTACACCTTC.

The chain carries TRBV2 and TRBJ1-4; the D gene is possibly TRBD1 (5 bases). Germline CDR1 reads SNHLY; CDR2 reads FYNNEI. Trimming took 1 base from V and 2 from J, leaving 8 bases between them. The CDR3 is 15 amino acids. DNA for the CDR3: TGTGCCAGCAGTGAAGGCGGGGGGACTAATGAAAAACTGTTTTTT. The encoded protein is CASSEGGGTNEKLFF.

The chain uses TRBV7-9 and TRBJ2-5; D not certain. From germline, CDR1 is SEHNR and CDR2 FQNEAQ (reference sequence). Trimming stripped 1 base from V and 4 bases from J, with 13 bases between. CDR3 length equals 15 residues. CDR3 in amino acids: CASSLGQARAETQYF. For the CDR3, the DNA is TGTGCCAGCAGCTTAGGGCAGGCGAGAGCAGAGACCCAGTACTTC.

The chain couples TRBV6-1 to TRBJ1-1; 7 nucleotides match TRBD1. CDR3 size: 16 residues. Germline CDR1 and CDR2: MNHNS and SASEGT. V lost 3 bases and J lost 0; bases outside the gene matches: 7. CDR3 nucleotides: TGTGCCAGCAGTGATCGACAGGGTTCTGTGAACACTGAAGCTTTCTTT. Amino acid sequence: CASSDRQGSVNTEAFF.

CDR3 region: CASSAGLAGWNTQYF. In nucleotides, the CDR3 is TGCGCCAGCAGCGCGGGACTAGCGGGATGGAATACGCAGTATTTT. V is TRBV5-1 and J is TRBJ2-3, with TRBD2 identical over 13 bases. The CDR3 loop spans 15 amino acids. V lost 4 bases, J lost 7 bases, and 6 bases stayed unmatched. Germline CDR1 SGHRS, CDR2 YFSETQ. Looking up the rest from reference TRBV5-1 and TRBJ2-3 gives the full variable domain: KAGVTQTPRYLIKTRGQQVTLSCSPISGHRSVSWYQQTPGQGLQFLFEYFSETQRNKGNFPGRFSGRQFSNSRSEMNVSTLELGDSALYLCASSAGLAGWNTQYFGPGTRLTVL.

This clone was seen just once. V and J are TRBV5-4 and TRBJ1-5, with a tentative D call TRBD1 (5 bases). Deletions cut 4 bases from V and 7 bases from J, with 15 bases between. CDR1 and CDR2 from the germline V gene are SGHNT and YYREEE (reference sequence). CDR3 size: 14 residues. CDR3 region: CASSLEGAGQPQHF. The CDR3 DNA sequence: TGTGCCAGCAGCCTAGAAGGGGCAGGGCAGCCCCAGCATTTT.

This chain connects TRBV7-9 to TRBJ1-5, with D hard to call. V dropped 1 base and J dropped 7 bases, with 8 bases sitting between them. The CDR3 extends over 13 amino acids. Germline CDR1 SEHNR, CDR2 FQNEAQ (reference sequence). The DNA of the CDR3 is TGTGCCAGCAGCTTAGGGGTGACCCAGCCCCAGCATTTT. It encodes CASSLGVTQPQHF.

The CDR3 DNA reads TGTGCCATCAGTGAGGGGCGGGCGAACACTGAAGCTTTCTTT. It yields the protein CAISEGRANTEAFF. The chain combines TRBV10-3 with TRBJ1-1; D is undetermined. Germline assignment: CDR1 ENHRY and CDR2 SYGVKD. The CDR3 consists of 14 residues. Trimming shortened V by 2 bases and J by 1 base, and 8 bases separated the two germline ends.

The rearrangement joins TRBV6-5 to TRBJ1-2; 8 nucleotides line up with TRBD1. Germline CDR1 is MNHEY and CDR2 is SVGAGI. CDR3 length equals 13 residues. J lost 3 bases, V lost 8 bases, and 5 bases had no gene match. The CDR3 region has the DNA TGTGCCAGCGGCACAGGGGGTGACTATGGCTACACCTTC. It encodes CASGTGGDYGYTF.

V gene TRBV4-3 combines with J gene TRBJ1-3; no clear D gene. The V gene lost 1 base and the J gene lost 2 bases, with 12 bases spanning the gap. Germline V CDR1 and CDR2: LGHNA, YSLEER. The CDR3 runs to 16 residues. The CDR3 here is CASSQATRSAGNTIYF. CDR3 DNA sequence: TGCGCCAGCAGCCAAGCTACGCGGTCAGCTGGAAACACCATATATTTT.

The chain couples TRBV7-3 to TRBJ1-1, with TRBD1 matching 10 bases. Germline trimming cut 5 bases from V and 3 bases from J; bases unmatched to any gene: 3. CDR1 and CDR2 (germline): SGHTA, FQGTGA. The CDR3 consists of 14 residues. Here the CDR3 reads CASSAGTGDTEAFF. The DNA of the CDR3 is TGTGCCAGCAGCGCCGGGACAGGGGACACTGAAGCTTTCTTT.

V is TRBV5-6 and J is TRBJ2-3; maybe TRBD2 (5 bases). The CDR3 has 16 amino acids. Between the trimmed V and J ends, which lost 3 bases and 1 base, there was a span of 15 bases. The germline CDR1 and CDR2 sequences are SGHDT and YYEEEE. The CDR3 loop reads CASSSLNGIRTDTQYF. The CDR3 region has the DNA TGTGCCAGCAGCTCCCTGAACGGGATTCGCACAGATACGCAGTATTTT.

The chain uses TRBV18 and TRBJ1-5, with no clear D. The CDR3 length is 13 residues. Germline V CDR1 and CDR2: KGHSH, LQKENI. Trimming stripped 3 bases from V and 2 bases from J, with 5 bases between. The CDR3 region is CASSPLRNQPQHF. In DNA form, the CDR3 reads TGTGCCAGCTCACCTCTGCGCAATCAGCCCCAGCATTTT.

This clone was picked up a small number of times. The chain is built from TRBV7-6 and TRBJ1-2; D remains ambiguous. Germline V gene sequence: CDR1 SGHVS, CDR2 FNYEAQ. This CDR3 has 15 residues. V was pared by 5 bases and J by 2 bases, with 15 bases between. CDR3 amino acids: CASSLHPEPNYGYTF. DNA for the CDR3: TGTGCCAGCAGCCTCCACCCTGAACCCAACTATGGCTACACCTTC.

The genes are TRBV5-4 and TRBJ2-2; 9 bases align to TRBD2. This CDR3 has 16 amino acids. V lost 1 base to trimming and J lost 0 bases; unmatched junction nucleotides: 1. CDR1 is SGHNT and CDR2 is YYREEE in the germline V gene (reference sequence). The CDR3 reads CASSLRLAANTGELFF. CDR3 nucleotides: TGTGCCAGCAGCTTGAGACTAGCGGCGAACACCGGGGAGCTGTTTTTT. Complete variable domain (other parts from reference TRBV5-4 and TRBJ2-2): ETGVTQSPTHLIKTRGQQVTLRCSSQSGHNTVSWYQQALGQGPQFIFQYYREEENGRGNFPPRFSGLQFPNYSSELNVNALELDDSALYLCASSLRLAANTGELFFGEGSRLTVL.

The rearrangement joins TRBV18 to TRBJ1-5, with D uncertain. This CDR3 is built from 14 residues. From germline, CDR1 is KGHSH and CDR2 LQKENI. The germline V and J ends were trimmed by 5 bases and 2 bases, with 10 bases remaining between them. In DNA, the CDR3 is TGTGCCAGCTCAGTAGGGTTTGGCAATCAGCCCCAGCATTTT. Its translation is CASSVGFGNQPQHF.

The rearrangement uses TRBV11-2 and TRBJ1-1; possibly TRBD1 for D (5 bases). CDR3 length: 14 amino acids. Germline V gene lookup returns CDR1 SGHAT and CDR2 FQNNGV. Trimming pared 0 bases from V and 6 bases from J, leaving 11 bases between. CDR3 sequence reads: CASSLEGVGAEAFF. Written as DNA, the CDR3 is TGTGCCAGCAGCTTAGAGGGGGTCGGAGCTGAAGCTTTCTTT.

This clone was counted a single time. V usage is TRBV7-6 and J usage is TRBJ2-1; D gene uncertain. The CDR3 has 15 residues. Trimming shortened V by 0 bases and J by 8 bases, and 14 bases separated the two germline ends. CDR1 and CDR2 (germline): SGHVS, FNYEAQ. CDR3 protein: CASSLANPKVDEQFF. In DNA form, the CDR3 reads TGTGCCAGCAGCTTAGCCAATCCGAAGGTGGATGAGCAGTTCTTC.

The chain employs TRBV7-8 and TRBJ2-5; 7 bases match TRBD1. The V segment lost 4 bases and the J segment 2 bases; nucleotides outside the gene matches: 10. The length of the CDR3 is 16 residues. Germline CDR1 reads SGHVS; CDR2 reads FQNEAQ. The CDR3 nucleotides read TGTGCCAGCAGCTCGATATTCGACAGGGCTCAAGAGACCCAGTACTTC. Encoded protein: CASSSIFDRAQETQYF.

This sequence joins TRBV14 and TRBJ2-3; weak D call: TRBD2 (5 bases). CDR3 length: 16 amino acids. The germline V gene has CDR1 SGHDN and CDR2 FVKESK. With 1 base removed from V and 0 bases from J, the gap between germline ends came to 11 bases. CDR3 residues: CASSQGLSASTDTQYF. CDR3 DNA sequence: TGTGCCAGCAGCCAAGGACTATCTGCTAGCACAGATACGCAGTATTTT. The full variable domain, rest sourced from reference TRBV14 and TRBJ2-3, is EAGVTQFPSHSVIEKGQTVTLRCDPISGHDNLYWYRRVMGKEIKFLLHFVKESKQDESGMPNNRFLAERTGGTYSTLKVQPAELEDSGVYFCASSQGLSASTDTQYFGPGTRLTVL.